This entry lists 17 T cell receptor beta chains sequenced from one sample in a study of technical replicates of blood from several donors. Produced via immunoSEQ multiplex PCR; TCRdb's table is partial and in-frame only. This repertoire shows fewer than 60,000 clones, roughly nine tenths found once; its top ten account for 3.5% to 5%. Material: PBMCs. The source is a human donor in good health. Some clones in this sample may be carry-over from other donors' samples.

This clone occurred once. Here the CDR3 reads CASSLVGTHEQYF. In DNA, the CDR3 is TGTGCCAGCAGCTTGGTTGGCACCCACGAGCAGTACTTC. The rearrangement links TRBV5-4 to TRBJ2-7; D call uncertain. CDR1 is SGHNT and CDR2 is YYREEE in the germline V gene (reference sequence). V lost 0 bases, J lost 5 bases, and 9 bases lay in between. The CDR3 length is 13 residues. Looking up the rest from reference TRBV5-4 and TRBJ2-7 gives the full variable domain: ETGVTQSPTHLIKTRGQQVTLRCSSQSGHNTVSWYQQALGQGPQFIFQYYREEENGRGNFPPRFSGLQFPNYSSELNVNALELDDSALYLCASSLVGTHEQYFGPGTRLTVT.

The V call is TRBV18, the J call TRBJ1-5; TRBD1 might be the D (5 bases). This CDR3 has 16 residues. CDR1 and CDR2 from the germline V gene are KGHSH and LQKENI. V lost 1 base, J lost 3 bases, and 13 bases lay in between. CDR3 DNA: TGTGCCAGCTCACCACAATGGGGCGCGGACAATCAGCCCCAGCATTTT. It yields the protein CASSPQWGADNQPQHF.

The chain links TRBV21-1 to TRBJ2-1; the DNA was not used to check the table's D call, TRBD2. TRBV21-1 constitutes a pseudogene. This CDR3 contains 18 residues. This chain's CDR3 is CASSSPRGRGGLYNEQFF. CDR3 coding DNA: TGTGCCAGCAGCAGCCCCAGAGGCCGGGGGGGCCTTTACAATGAGCAGTTCTTC.

As for this clone: The CDR3 does not close with the conserved phenylalanine or tryptophan, likely indicating a read error. It is unclear where the CDR3 begins or ends on the DNA, so no DNA is shown, and the CDR3 is as TCRdb lists it. The chain uses TRBV5-6 and TRBJ2-7; TRBD2, as called in the table, went unchecked against the DNA. CDR1 and CDR2 (germline): SGHDT, YYEEEE. The CDR3 is 11 amino acids in total, end residues counted. The CDR3 spells CASPFGERRIR.

V is TRBV19 and J is TRBJ1-2; a possible D gene is TRBD1 (5 bases). The CDR3 loop spans 15 amino acids. In germline, CDR1 is LNHDA, CDR2 SQIVND (reference sequence). Trimming left V 9 bases short and J 4 bases short, with 21 bases between. CDR3 in DNA: TGTGCCAGCAGACGTTCGACAGCCAAGATCTATGGCTACACCTTC. It specifies CASRRSTAKIYGYTF.

The table lists this clone with a few counts. This chain links TRBV4-2 with TRBJ2-7; 7 bases are a match to TRBD1. Germline lookup yields CDR1 LGHNA and CDR2 YNFKEQ. V lost 2 bases to trimming and J lost 0 bases; unmatched junction nucleotides: 7. The CDR3 loop spans 16 amino acids. The CDR3: CASSQPTGTSSYEQYF. CDR3 DNA: TGTGCCAGCAGCCAACCGACAGGGACCAGCTCCTACGAGCAGTACTTC.

The V gene is TRBV30, the J gene TRBJ1-2; D gene unclear. Germline CDR1 is GTSNPN and CDR2 is SVGIG (reference sequence). CDR3 length: 15 amino acids. The V gene lost 1 base and the J gene lost 6 bases, with 18 bases spanning the gap. As DNA, the CDR3 is TGTGCCTGGAGTGCCGTGGAGTCCGCTCCTCATGGCTACACCTTC. Protein product: CAWSAVESAPHGYTF.

The rearrangement joins TRBV5-5 to TRBJ1-1, with D possibly TRBD1 on 6 matching bases. This CDR3 is built from 12 residues. The V gene lost 1 base and the J gene lost 8 bases, with 9 bases spanning the gap. CDR1 is SGHKS and CDR2 is YYEKEE in the germline V gene (reference sequence). The DNA of the CDR3 is TGTGCCAGCAGCTTGTTCGGACAGGAAGCTTTCTTT. As protein: CASSLFGQEAFF.

The genes are TRBV29-1 and TRBJ2-5; the D gene is possibly TRBD2 (6 bases). Looked up from germline, CDR1 is SQVTM and CDR2 is ANQGSEA. The CDR3 runs 14 residues. V lost 2 bases to trimming and J lost 5 bases, with 15 bases between them. As DNA, the CDR3 is TGCAGCGTTGAAAGGCTGGGGGGTGATGAGACCCAGTACTTC. Protein: CSVERLGGDETQYF. Supplemented by reference TRBV29-1 and TRBJ2-5, the full variable domain reads SAVISQKPSRDICQRGTSLTIQCQVDSQVTMMFWYRQQPGQSLTLIATANQGSEATYESGFVIDKFPISRPNLTFSTLTVSNMSPEDSSIYLCSVERLGGDETQYFGPGTRLLVL.

V is TRBV14 and J is TRBJ2-1; TRBD2 might be the D (5 bases). With 5 bases removed from V and 0 bases from J, the gap between germline ends came to 14 bases. The germline V gene has CDR1 SGHDN and CDR2 FVKESK. The CDR3 is made up of 16 amino acids. CDR3 protein: CASSFLGGSSYNEQFF. Written as DNA, the CDR3 is TGTGCCAGCAGCTTTCTGGGCGGGTCCTCCTACAATGAGCAGTTCTTC. Together with reference TRBV14 and TRBJ2-1, the CDR3 gives the full variable domain: EAGVTQFPSHSVIEKGQTVTLRCDPISGHDNLYWYRRVMGKEIKFLLHFVKESKQDESGMPNNRFLAERTGGTYSTLKVQPAELEDSGVYFCASSFLGGSSYNEQFFGPGTRLTVL.

The genes are TRBV6-1 and TRBJ1-6; no reliable D call. The V gene's germline CDR1 is MNHNS and CDR2 SASEGT. Deletions cut 7 bases from V and 4 bases from J, with 8 bases between. There are 13 residues in the CDR3. The CDR3 reads CASNTEYNSPLHF. As DNA, the CDR3 is TGTGCCAGCAATACAGAGTATAATTCACCCCTCCACTTT.

This chain joins TRBV7-2 and TRBJ2-7; 10 nucleotides align to TRBD2. The CDR3 runs to 13 residues. With V trimmed by 4 bases and J by 6 bases, 3 bases remained unmatched. Per germline, CDR1 SGHTA and CDR2 FQGNSA. The CDR3 DNA sequence: TGTGCCAGCAGCTACGGGACTAGCGTCGAGCAGTACTTC. Translation gives CASSYGTSVEQYF. Using reference TRBV7-2 and TRBJ2-7 for the parts outside the CDR3, the full variable domain is GAGVSQSPSNKVTEKGKDVELRCDPISGHTALYWYRQSLGQGLEFLIYFQGNSAPDKSGLPSDRFSAERTGGSVSTLTIQRTQQEDSAVYLCASSYGTSVEQYFGPGTRLTVT.

This rearrangement joins TRBV18 to TRBJ1-5; TRBD1 aligns across 10 bases. Germline V gives CDR1 KGHSH, CDR2 LQKENI. V dropped 5 bases and J dropped 12; count of bases not matched to a gene: 13. The CDR3 consists of 15 residues. The CDR3 sequence is CASSSLTGGEGVQHF. The CDR3 nucleotides read TGTGCCAGCTCATCTCTGACAGGGGGCGAAGGTGTCCAGCATTTT.

A single count supports this clone. This chain uses TRBV7-9 with TRBJ2-7, with 10 bases lining up with TRBD2. CDR1 is SEHNR and CDR2 is FQNEAQ in the germline V gene (reference sequence). The CDR3 length is 13 residues. With V trimmed by 5 bases and J by 7 bases, 5 bases remained unmatched. In DNA, the CDR3 is TGTGCCAGCAGCCCCGGACTAGCGGTTGAGCAGTACTTC. Translation: CASSPGLAVEQYF. Full variable domain (rest looked up from reference TRBV7-9 and TRBJ2-7): DTGVSQNPRHKITKRGQNVTFRCDPISEHNRLYWYRQTLGQGPEFLTYFQNEAQLEKSRLLSDRFSAERPKGSFSTLEIQRTEQGDSAMYLCASSPGLAVEQYFGPGTRLTVT.

The V gene is TRBV18, the J gene TRBJ2-3; perhaps TRBD2 as D (6 bases). Trimming left V 6 bases short and J 4 bases short, with 17 bases between. In germline, CDR1 is KGHSH, CDR2 LQKENI. The CDR3 runs 15 residues. The CDR3 bases are TGTGCCAGCTCGCCCACCCTAGCGTTCTCAGATACGCAGTATTTT. Translation gives CASSPTLAFSDTQYF.

In this sample, this clone turned up a few times. The CDR3 here is CASVDFRDRGRLTEAFF. CDR3 coding DNA: TGTGCCAGCGTAGACTTCCGGGACAGGGGGCGATTGACTGAAGCTTTCTTT. The genes are TRBV2 and TRBJ1-1, with 12 bases matching TRBD1. Germline V CDR1 and CDR2: SNHLY, FYNNEI. V gave up 8 bases and J gave up 5 bases; unmatched junction bases: 15. CDR3 size: 17 residues.

V is TRBV4-3 and J is TRBJ2-7, with a tentative D call TRBD1 (5 bases). CDR1 is LGHNA, CDR2 YSLEER, per germline. This CDR3 is 15 amino acids long. The V and J ends lost 0 bases and 2 bases respectively, with 11 bases between them. CDR3 loop: CASSQDPRATYEQYF. The CDR3 DNA reads as TGCGCCAGCAGCCAAGATCCCAGGGCTACCTACGAGCAGTACTTC.